Listed here are 5 T cell receptor beta chains from one sample, sequenced in a study of shared clonotypes between healthy human individuals. Clones were read by immunoSEQ multiplex PCR, and TCRdb kept only the in-frame ones, dropping some. The sample records 2 million to 2.5 million clones, about nine tenths being singletons. The sequenced sample consisted of naive CD4+ T cells from PBMCs. Subset meaning: CD45RA+ positively selected. The receptors were gathered from a man between 18 and 35 years old in good health. Some clones in this sample may be carry-over from other donors' samples.

The chain has TRBV5-1 and TRBJ2-1; D might be TRBD2 (6 bases). Trimming shortened V by 6 bases and J by 5 bases, and 12 bases separated the two germline ends. The CDR3 runs to 13 residues. The germline gives CDR1 SGHRS, CDR2 YFSETQ. The CDR3 protein is CASIRLEDNEQFF. CDR3 sequence (DNA): TGCGCCAGCATTCGACTAGAGGACAATGAGCAGTTCTTC.

The genes are TRBV6-1 and TRBJ1-5; 10 nucleotides match TRBD1. The V and J ends lost 6 bases and 7 bases, in that order; junction bases with no gene match: 3. This CDR3 has 13 residues. The germline CDR1 and CDR2 sequences are MNHNS and SASEGT. The CDR3 here is CASRWDRGQPQHF. The CDR3 DNA reads TGTGCCAGCAGGTGGGACAGGGGCCAGCCCCAGCATTTT.

The J gene is TRBJ1-2, the V gene TRBV2; tentative D call: TRBD1 (5 bases). The germline V gene encodes CDR1 SNHLY and CDR2 FYNNEI. CDR3 length: 14 amino acids. Trimming shortened V by 6 bases and J by 5 bases, and 16 bases separated the two germline ends. The chain's CDR3 is CASRGDPGWYGYTF. The CDR3 bases are TGTGCCAGCAGGGGGGACCCGGGCTGGTATGGCTACACCTTC. Full variable domain (outside the CDR3, taken from reference TRBV2 and TRBJ1-2): EPEVTQTPSHQVTQMGQEVILRCVPISNHLYFYWYRQILGQKVEFLVSFYNNEISEKSEIFDDQFSVERPDGSNFTLKIRSTKLEDSAMYFCASRGDPGWYGYTFGSGTRLTVV.

This sequence joins TRBV19 and TRBJ1-5; TRBD1 is a possible D gene (5 bases). CDR1 and CDR2 from the germline V gene are LNHDA and SQIVND (reference sequence). This CDR3 is 14 amino acids long. Trimming removed 3 bases from V and 9 bases from J, with 15 bases in between. CDR3 region: CASSIYGGGWPQHF. The DNA for the CDR3 is TGTGCCAGTAGTATTTATGGGGGGGGATGGCCCCAGCATTTT. Full variable domain (rest looked up from reference TRBV19 and TRBJ1-5): DGGITQSPKYLFRKEGQNVTLSCEQNLNHDAMYWYRQDPGQGLRLIYYSQIVNDFQKGDIAEGYSVSREKKESFPLTVTSAQKNPTAFYLCASSIYGGGWPQHFGDGTRLSIL.

The chain couples TRBV7-9 to TRBJ2-5; 9 positions agree with TRBD1. The CDR3 length is 16 residues. The J segment lost 1 base and the V segment lost 1 base, leaving 4 bases of the junction unmatched. The germline V gene encodes CDR1 SEHNR and CDR2 FQNEAQ (reference sequence). Here the CDR3 DNA reads TGTGCCAGCAGCTTAGGCGACAGGGGGATCCAAGAGACCCAGTACTTC. Encoded protein: CASSLGDRGIQETQYF.